The T cell receptor (beta chain) under discussion was sequenced for a study of OX40 agonist ivuxolimab in advanced cancers. On the study more broadly: The dose-escalation cohort had hepatocellular carcinoma, melanoma, renal cell or head and neck cancer. Aged about 23 to 90 with a mean of approximately 60 years, they were around 83% male. Three patients had partial responses: one hepatocellular carcinoma, two cutaneous melanoma.

Using immunoSEQ multiplex PCR, the repertoire was profiled, and TCRdb retains in-frame clones only, with some absent. The data show 36,000 or so clones, with around 82% seen just once and roughly 23% held by the top ten. V was cut by 4 bases and J by 9 bases, with 22 bases left in between. The CDR3 has 15 residues. The V gene's germline CDR1 is SNHLY and CDR2 FYNNEI. The source is an adult with an advanced solid tumor such as melanoma, head and neck, liver or kidney cancer. J is TRBJ2-7 and V is TRBV2; TRBD1 is a possible D gene (6 bases). Sequencing used CD4+ or CD8+ T cells sorted from blood, obtained in a trial of the OX40 agonist ivuxolimab. CDR3 loop: CASSAGTTILIGQYF. CDR3 nucleotide sequence: TGTGCCAGCAGTGCCGGGACAACGATCCTTATAGGGCAGTACTTC.